This T cell receptor (beta chain) comes out of a study of T cells in women clearing cervical HPV infection. Study overall: No precancer developed; the control's incident HPV16 infection cleared within 12 months. Whole-study results and caveats: Repertoire richness, not evenness, was significantly elevated in CIN3+ cases versus controls. T-cell numbers per sample were unknown and may explain richness differences.

The method was immunoSEQ multiplex PCR; TCRdb's version includes in-frame clones alone and lacks a portion of them. Reported are some 46,000 clones; the ten largest clones contain approximately 34%. In germline, CDR1 is LNHDA, CDR2 SQIVND (reference sequence). The CDR3 covers 14 residues. Trimming removed 5 bases at V and 0 bases at J, with 5 bases between. Each participant carried one incident cervical HPV16 infection only. A note on this clone: The antigen is undetermined. The CDR3 is cut off 3 residues early in the read; its end comes from the germline J gene.

The receptor was derived from a woman between 18 and 70 years old with a cervical HPV16 infection that either progressed to CIN3+ or cleared (not recorded which). Source material: blood buffy coat. The chain links TRBV19 to TRBJ1-6; D remains ambiguous. The sequenced CDR3 bases are TGTGCCAGTAGTGCAGACTCCTATAATTCACCC. Translated, it gives CASSADSYNSP. The complete CDR3 protein is CASSADSYNSPLHF.